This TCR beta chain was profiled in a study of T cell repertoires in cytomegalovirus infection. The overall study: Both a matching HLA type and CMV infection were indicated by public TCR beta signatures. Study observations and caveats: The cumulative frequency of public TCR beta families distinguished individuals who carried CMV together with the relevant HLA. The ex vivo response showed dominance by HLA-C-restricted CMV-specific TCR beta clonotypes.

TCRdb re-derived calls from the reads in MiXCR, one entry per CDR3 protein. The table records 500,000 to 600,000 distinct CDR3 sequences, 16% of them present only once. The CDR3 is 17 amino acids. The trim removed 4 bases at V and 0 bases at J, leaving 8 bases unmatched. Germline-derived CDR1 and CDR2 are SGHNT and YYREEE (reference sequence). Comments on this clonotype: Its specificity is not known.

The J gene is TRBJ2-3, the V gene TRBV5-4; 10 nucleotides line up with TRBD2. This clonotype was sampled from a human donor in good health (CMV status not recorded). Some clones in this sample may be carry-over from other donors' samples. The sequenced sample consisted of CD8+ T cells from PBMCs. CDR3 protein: CASSQGLAVVSTDTQYF. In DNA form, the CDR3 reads TGTGCCAGCAGCCAAGGACTAGCGGTAGTGAGCACAGATACGCAGTATTTT.